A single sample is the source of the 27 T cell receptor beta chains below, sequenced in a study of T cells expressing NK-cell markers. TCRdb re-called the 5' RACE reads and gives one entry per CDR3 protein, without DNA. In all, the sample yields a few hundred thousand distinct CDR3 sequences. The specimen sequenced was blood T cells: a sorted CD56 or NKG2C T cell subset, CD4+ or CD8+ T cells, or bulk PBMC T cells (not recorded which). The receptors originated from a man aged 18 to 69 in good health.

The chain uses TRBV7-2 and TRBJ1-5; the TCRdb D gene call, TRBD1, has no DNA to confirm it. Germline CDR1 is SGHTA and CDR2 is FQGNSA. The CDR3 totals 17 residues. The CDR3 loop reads CASSPGTGAYSNQPQHF.

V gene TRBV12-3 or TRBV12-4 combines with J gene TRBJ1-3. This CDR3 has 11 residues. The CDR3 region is CASGRGNTIYF.

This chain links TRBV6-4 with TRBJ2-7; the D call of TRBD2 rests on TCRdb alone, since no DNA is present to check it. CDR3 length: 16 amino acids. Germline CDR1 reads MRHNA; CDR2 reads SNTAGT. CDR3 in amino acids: CASSRIFQGIADEQYF.

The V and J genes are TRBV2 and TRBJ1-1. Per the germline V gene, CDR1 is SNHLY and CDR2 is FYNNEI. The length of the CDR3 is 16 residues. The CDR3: CASRGRIGRGDTEAFF.

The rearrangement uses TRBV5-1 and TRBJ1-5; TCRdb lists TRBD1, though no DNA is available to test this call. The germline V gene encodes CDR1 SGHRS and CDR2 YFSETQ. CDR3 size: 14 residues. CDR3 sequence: CASSPGQGNQPLHF.

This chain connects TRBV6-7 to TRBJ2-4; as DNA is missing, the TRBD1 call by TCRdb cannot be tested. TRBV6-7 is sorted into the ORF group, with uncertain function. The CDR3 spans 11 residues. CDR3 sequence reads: CASREQEIAYF.

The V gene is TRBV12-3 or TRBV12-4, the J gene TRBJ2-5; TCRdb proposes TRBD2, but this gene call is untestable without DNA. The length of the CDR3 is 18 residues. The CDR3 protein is CASSLELPLAGGQETQYF.

The CDR3 sequence is CASSFVQGAGETQYF. The V and J genes are TRBV12-3 or TRBV12-4 and TRBJ2-5; without DNA, the TCRdb call of TRBD1 cannot be checked. CDR3 length equals 15 residues.

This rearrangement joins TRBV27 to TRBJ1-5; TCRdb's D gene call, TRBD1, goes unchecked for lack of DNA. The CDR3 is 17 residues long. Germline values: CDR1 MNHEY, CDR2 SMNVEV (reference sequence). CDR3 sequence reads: CASSLARGRTGNQPQHF.

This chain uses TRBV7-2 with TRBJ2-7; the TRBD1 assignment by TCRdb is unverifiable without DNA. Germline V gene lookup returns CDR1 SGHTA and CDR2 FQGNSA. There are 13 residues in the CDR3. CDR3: CASNEPPVREQYF.

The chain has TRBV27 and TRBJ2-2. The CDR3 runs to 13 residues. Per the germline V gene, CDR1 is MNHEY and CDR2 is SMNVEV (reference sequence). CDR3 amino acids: CASSSERTGELFF.

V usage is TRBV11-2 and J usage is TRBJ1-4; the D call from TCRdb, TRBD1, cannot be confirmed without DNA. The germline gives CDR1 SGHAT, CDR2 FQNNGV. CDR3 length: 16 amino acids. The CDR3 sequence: CASSLRQGGSNEKLFF.

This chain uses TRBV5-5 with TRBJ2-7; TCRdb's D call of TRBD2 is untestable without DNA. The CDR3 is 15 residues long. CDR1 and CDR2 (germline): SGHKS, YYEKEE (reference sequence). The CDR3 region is CASSLPAAGRYEQYF.

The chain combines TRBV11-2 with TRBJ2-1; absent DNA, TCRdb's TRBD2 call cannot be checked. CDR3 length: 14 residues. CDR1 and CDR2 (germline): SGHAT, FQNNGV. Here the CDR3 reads CASSPGTISSEQFF. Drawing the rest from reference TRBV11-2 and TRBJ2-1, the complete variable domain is EAGVAQSPRYKIIEKRQSVAFWCNPISGHATLYWYQQILGQGPKLLIQFQNNGVVDDSQLPKDRFSAERLKGVDSTLKIQPAKLEDSAVYLCASSPGTISSEQFFGPGTRLTVL.

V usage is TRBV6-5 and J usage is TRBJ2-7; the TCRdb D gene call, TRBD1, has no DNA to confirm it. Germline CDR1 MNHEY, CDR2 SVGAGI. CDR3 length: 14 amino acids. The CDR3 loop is CASSWGRDSYEQYF.

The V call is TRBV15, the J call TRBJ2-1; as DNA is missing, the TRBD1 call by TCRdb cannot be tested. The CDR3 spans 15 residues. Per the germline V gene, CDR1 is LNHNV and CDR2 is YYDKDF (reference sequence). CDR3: CATSQRLVRGAEQFF. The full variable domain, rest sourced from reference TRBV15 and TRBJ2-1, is DAMVIQNPRYQVTQFGKPVTLSCSQTLNHNVMYWYQQKSSQAPKLLFHYYDKDFNNEADTPDNFQSRRPNTSFCFLDIRSPGLGDTAMYLCATSQRLVRGAEQFFGPGTRLTVL.

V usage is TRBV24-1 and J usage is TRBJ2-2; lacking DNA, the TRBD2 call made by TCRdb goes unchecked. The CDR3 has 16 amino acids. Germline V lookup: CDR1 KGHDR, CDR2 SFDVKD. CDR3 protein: CATTIAGGLVVGELFF.

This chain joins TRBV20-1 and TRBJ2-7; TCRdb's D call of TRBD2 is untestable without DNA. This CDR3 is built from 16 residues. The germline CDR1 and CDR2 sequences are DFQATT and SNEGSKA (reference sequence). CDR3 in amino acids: CSARDWGTARSYEQYF.

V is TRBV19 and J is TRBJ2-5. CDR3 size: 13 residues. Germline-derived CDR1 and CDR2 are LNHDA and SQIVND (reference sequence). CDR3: CASSIGLQETQYF.

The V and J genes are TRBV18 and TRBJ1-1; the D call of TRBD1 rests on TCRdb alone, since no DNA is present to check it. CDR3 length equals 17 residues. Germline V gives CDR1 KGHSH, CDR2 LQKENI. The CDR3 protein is CASSPRDRTPRRAEAFF.

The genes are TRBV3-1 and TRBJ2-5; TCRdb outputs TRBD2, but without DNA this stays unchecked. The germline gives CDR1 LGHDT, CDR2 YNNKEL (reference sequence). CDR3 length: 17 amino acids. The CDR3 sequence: CASSQVHLAGGLETQYF.

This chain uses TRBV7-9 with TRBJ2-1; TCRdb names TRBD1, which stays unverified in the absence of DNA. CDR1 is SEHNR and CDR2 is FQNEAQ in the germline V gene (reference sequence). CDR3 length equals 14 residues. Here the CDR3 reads CASSPWTGYGEQFF.

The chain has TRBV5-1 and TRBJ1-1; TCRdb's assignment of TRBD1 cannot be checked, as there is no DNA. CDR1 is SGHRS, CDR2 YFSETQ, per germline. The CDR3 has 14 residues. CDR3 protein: CASSLGPRQGLAFF.

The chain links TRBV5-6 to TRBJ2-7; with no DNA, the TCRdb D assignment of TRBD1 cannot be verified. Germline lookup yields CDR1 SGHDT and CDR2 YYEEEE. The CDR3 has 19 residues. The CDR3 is CASSWGNPGQPARGYEQYF. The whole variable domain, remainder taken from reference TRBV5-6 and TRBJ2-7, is DAGVTQSPTHLIKTRGQQVTLRCSPKSGHDTVSWYQQALGQGPQFIFQYYEEEERQRGNFPDRFSGHQFPNYSSELNVNALLLGDSALYLCASSWGNPGQPARGYEQYFGPGTRLTVT.

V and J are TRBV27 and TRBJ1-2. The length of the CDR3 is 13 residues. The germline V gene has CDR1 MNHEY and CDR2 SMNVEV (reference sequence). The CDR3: CASSSARLLGYTF.

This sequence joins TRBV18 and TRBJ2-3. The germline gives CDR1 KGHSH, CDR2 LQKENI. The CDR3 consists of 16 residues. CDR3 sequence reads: CASSPPSRRSTDTQYF.

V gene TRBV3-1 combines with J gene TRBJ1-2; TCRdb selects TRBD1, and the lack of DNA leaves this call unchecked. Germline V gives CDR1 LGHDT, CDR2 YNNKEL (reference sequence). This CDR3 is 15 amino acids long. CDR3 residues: CASSPRQGGVDGYTF.